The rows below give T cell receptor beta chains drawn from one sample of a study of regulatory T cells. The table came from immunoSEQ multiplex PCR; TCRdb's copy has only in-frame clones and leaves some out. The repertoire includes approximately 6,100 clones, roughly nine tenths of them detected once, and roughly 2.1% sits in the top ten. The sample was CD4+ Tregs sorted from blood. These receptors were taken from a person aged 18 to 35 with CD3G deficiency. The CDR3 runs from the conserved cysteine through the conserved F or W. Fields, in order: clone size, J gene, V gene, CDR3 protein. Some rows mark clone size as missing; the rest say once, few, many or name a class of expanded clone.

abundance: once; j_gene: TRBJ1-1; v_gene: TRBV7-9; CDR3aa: CASSTSGTGSTEAFF
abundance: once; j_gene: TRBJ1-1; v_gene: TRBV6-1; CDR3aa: CASRETGGRTEAFF
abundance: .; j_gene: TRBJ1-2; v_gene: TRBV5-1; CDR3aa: CASSPEGDLGGYTF
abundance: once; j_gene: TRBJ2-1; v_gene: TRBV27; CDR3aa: CASGRINEQFF
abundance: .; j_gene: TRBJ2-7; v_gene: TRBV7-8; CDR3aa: CAGSQSAGLALREQYF
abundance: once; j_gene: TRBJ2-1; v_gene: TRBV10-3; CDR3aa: CAISDWGVEQFF
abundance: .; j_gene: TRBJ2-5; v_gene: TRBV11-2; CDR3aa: CASSLNSIGETQYF
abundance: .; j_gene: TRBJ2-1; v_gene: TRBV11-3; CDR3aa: CASSLSVEQFF
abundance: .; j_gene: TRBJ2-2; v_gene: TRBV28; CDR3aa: CASSPDQGADLFF
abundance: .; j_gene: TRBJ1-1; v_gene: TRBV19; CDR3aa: CASRPTAMNTEAFF
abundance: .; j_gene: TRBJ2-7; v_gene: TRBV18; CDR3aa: CASSLGLAGGPHEQYF
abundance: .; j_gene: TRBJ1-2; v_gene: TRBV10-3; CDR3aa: CAISESRGSGYTF
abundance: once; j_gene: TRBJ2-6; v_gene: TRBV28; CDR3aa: CASREAGSGANVLTF
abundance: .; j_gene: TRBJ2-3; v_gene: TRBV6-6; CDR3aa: CASIAGTGSHTQYF
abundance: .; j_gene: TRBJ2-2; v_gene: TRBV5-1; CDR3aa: CASSAQPRGSYTGELFF
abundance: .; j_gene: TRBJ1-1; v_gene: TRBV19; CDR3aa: CASNKGIMNTEAFF
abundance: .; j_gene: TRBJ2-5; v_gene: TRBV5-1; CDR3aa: CASSVLGRTGETQYF
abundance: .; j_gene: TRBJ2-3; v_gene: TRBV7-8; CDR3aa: CASSLFSGTRTDTQYF
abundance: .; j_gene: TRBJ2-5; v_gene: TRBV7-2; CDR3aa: CASSIGGAETQYF
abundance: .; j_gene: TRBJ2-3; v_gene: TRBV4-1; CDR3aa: CASSQTPSSGRAGDTQYF
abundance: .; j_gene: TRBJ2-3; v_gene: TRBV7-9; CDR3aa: CASSGTSTDTQYF
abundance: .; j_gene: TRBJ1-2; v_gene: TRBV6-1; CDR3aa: CASSEAWDSLNYGYTF
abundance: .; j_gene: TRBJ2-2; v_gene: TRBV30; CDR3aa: CAWSARGQANTGELFF
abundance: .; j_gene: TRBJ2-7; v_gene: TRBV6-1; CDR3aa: CASSQGGRNEQYF
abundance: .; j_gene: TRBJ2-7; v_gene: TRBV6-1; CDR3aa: CASSDFGEQYF
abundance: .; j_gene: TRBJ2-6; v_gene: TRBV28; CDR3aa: CASTGYPSGANVLTF
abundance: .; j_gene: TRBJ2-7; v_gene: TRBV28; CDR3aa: CASSLNGQGAYEQYF
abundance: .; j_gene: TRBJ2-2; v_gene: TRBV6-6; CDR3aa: CASSYGAGELFF
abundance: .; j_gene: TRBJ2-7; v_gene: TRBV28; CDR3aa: CASCSGSARGAGEQYF
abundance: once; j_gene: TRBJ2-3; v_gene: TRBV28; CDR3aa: CASSLGPQRSGDTQYF
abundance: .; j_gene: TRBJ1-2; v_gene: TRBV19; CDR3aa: CASSHARDGNYGYTF
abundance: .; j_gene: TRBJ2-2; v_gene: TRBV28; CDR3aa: CASSPSGRSTGELFF
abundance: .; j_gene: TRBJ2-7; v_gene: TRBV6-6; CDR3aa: CASTSGEQYF
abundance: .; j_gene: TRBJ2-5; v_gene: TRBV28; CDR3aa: CASSRYQETQYF
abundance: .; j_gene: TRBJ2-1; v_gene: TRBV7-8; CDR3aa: CASSRGLPYNEQFF
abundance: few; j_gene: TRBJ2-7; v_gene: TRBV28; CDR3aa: CASSLWGQGYYEQYF
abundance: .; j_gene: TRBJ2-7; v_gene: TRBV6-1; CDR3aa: CASQWGRYEQYF
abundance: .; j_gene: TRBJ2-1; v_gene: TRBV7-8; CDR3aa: CASSPNQVTILEQFF
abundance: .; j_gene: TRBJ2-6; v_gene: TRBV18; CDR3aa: CASSLQGGQGNSGANVLTF
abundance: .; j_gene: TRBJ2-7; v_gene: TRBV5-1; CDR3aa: CASRSGTGAYEQYF